The 17 T cell receptor beta chains below were found in one sample sequenced in a study of T-cell memory formation after mild COVID-19. TCRdb used MiXCR to reprocess the 5' RACE reads, holding one entry per CDR3 protein. The data hold 400,000 to 450,000 distinct CDR3 sequences, with about 20% observed a single time. Sequencing input: PBMCs or a T cell subset sorted from them (not recorded which). Source of these receptors: a man between 18 and 35 years old who had mild COVID-19 (a few samples of this study predate the infection). Cell type and time point are not known.

The chain employs TRBV5-1 and TRBJ2-2; a weak D match, TRBD2 (6 bases). The CDR3 has 16 amino acids. The germline V gene has CDR1 SGHRS and CDR2 YFSETQ. Trimming left V 1 base short and J 1 base short, with 11 bases between. The CDR3 sequence: CASSLFGRGNTGELFF. The CDR3 coding sequence is TGCGCCAGCAGCTTGTTCGGGCGGGGGAACACCGGGGAGCTGTTTTTT.

This clonotype showed up just a few times. V usage is TRBV27 and J usage is TRBJ1-5; D is unclear. CDR3 length equals 14 residues. Germline V gives CDR1 MNHEY, CDR2 SMNVEV (reference sequence). Between the trimmed V and J ends, which lost 4 bases and 2 bases, there was a span of 9 bases. This CDR3 is CASSSGRGNQPQHF. CDR3 nucleotide sequence: TGTGCCAGCAGTTCGGGCCGAGGCAATCAGCCCCAGCATTTT.

This clonotype was seen more than once but under ten times. V usage is TRBV5-1 and J usage is TRBJ2-5; TRBD1 matches at 10 bases. The V gene end was trimmed by 4 bases and the J gene end by 5 bases; junction bases not matched to a gene: 8. In germline, CDR1 is SGHRS, CDR2 YFSETQ. The CDR3 covers 15 residues. The CDR3 DNA is TGCGCCAGCAGCAGCCCGGGACAGGGGATGGAGACCCAGTACTTC. It translates to CASSSPGQGMETQYF.

This clonotype was found a few times. The CDR3, as DNA: TGTGCCAGCAGTGACTCCGAGGGGGCCTACGAGCAGTACGTC. Amino acids: CASSDSEGAYEQYV. V is TRBV6-4 and J is TRBJ2-7; a possible D gene is TRBD1 (6 bases). The CDR3 is made up of 14 amino acids. V was cut by 0 bases and J by 2 bases, with 8 bases left in between. Looked up from germline, CDR1 is MRHNA and CDR2 is SNTAGT.

V is TRBV4-2 and J is TRBJ2-3; 8 bases are a match to TRBD1. CDR3 length equals 16 residues. Germline assignment: CDR1 LGHNA and CDR2 YNFKEQ. After removal of 5 bases from V and 6 bases from J, the junction contained 13 bases not matched to a gene. CDR3 loop: CASSVPGQDARDTQYF. In DNA form, the CDR3 reads TGTGCCAGCAGCGTACCGGGACAGGACGCTCGGGATACGCAGTATTTT.

J is TRBJ2-5 and V is TRBV7-3, with 7 positions matching TRBD1. V lost 5 bases to trimming and J lost 5 bases; unmatched junction nucleotides: 8. The CDR3 loop spans 14 amino acids. Germline values: CDR1 SGHTA, CDR2 FQGTGA. The CDR3 region is CASSKQGPGETQYF. In nucleotides, the CDR3 is TGTGCCAGCAGCAAACAGGGGCCGGGGGAGACCCAGTACTTC.

This clonotype has a count of ten or more. The chain recombines TRBV9 with TRBJ1-2; tentatively, D is TRBD1 (5 bases). CDR3 length equals 17 residues. Trimming left V 0 bases short and J 4 bases short, with 19 bases between. The germline V gene encodes CDR1 SGDLS and CDR2 YYNGEE. This CDR3 is CASSVGGQDGVSYGYTF. Here the CDR3 DNA reads TGTGCCAGCAGCGTAGGGGGCCAAGATGGGGTGAGCTATGGCTACACCTTC.

The rearrangement joins TRBV20-1 to TRBJ2-5; D not certain. The V gene lost 2 bases and the J gene lost 5 bases, with 6 bases spanning the gap. Germline CDR1 reads DFQATT; CDR2 reads SNEGSKA (reference sequence). The length of the CDR3 is 11 residues. CDR3 protein: CSARYTETQYF. The CDR3 bases are TGCAGTGCTAGATATACGGAGACCCAGTACTTC.

The sample holds many counts of this clonotype. The gene calls are TRBV11-2 and TRBJ2-7; D is ambiguous. The CDR3 extends over 14 amino acids. Germline lookup yields CDR1 SGHAT and CDR2 FQNNGV. The germline V and J ends were trimmed by 1 base and 0 bases, with 7 bases remaining between them. The CDR3 sequence: CASSLAANSYEQYV. The CDR3 bases are TGTGCCAGCAGCTTAGCTGCTAACTCCTACGAGCAGTACGTC.

This clonotype was recorded a few times. The chain uses TRBV11-2 and TRBJ1-2; the match to TRBD1 covers 7 bases. The ends lost 5 bases at V and 5 bases at J; junction bases unmatched: 5. The germline V gene encodes CDR1 SGHAT and CDR2 FQNNGV. The CDR3 is 13 amino acids. CDR3 amino acids: CASSPGTEYGYTF. In DNA, the CDR3 is TGTGCCAGCAGCCCAGGGACAGAATATGGCTACACCTTC.

In its sample, this clonotype was seen a few times. V gene TRBV7-6 combines with J gene TRBJ2-5; maybe TRBD2 (6 bases). Looked up from germline, CDR1 is SGHVS and CDR2 is FNYEAQ. The ends were cut back, 5 bases at V and 1 base at J, with 17 bases in the middle. This CDR3 spans 16 amino acids. The CDR3 reads CASSPGWRGLQETQYF. CDR3 in DNA: TGTGCCAGCAGCCCGGGTTGGCGGGGACTCCAAGAGACCCAGTACTTC.

This CDR3 reads CASSSLGQSSYEQYF. The CDR3 bases are TGTGCCAGCAGCTCCCTGGGGCAGAGCTCCTACGAGCAGTACTTC. The V gene is TRBV7-9, the J gene TRBJ2-7; tentatively, D is TRBD1 (5 bases). The germline V gene encodes CDR1 SEHNR and CDR2 FQNEAQ (reference sequence). The CDR3 runs 15 residues. Trimming stripped 4 bases from V and 0 bases from J, with 13 bases between.

The rearrangement links TRBV24-1 to TRBJ2-5, with D possibly TRBD1 on 6 matching bases. The V end was cut by 5 bases, the J end by 3 bases, with 9 bases between. Germline loops: CDR1 KGHDR, CDR2 SFDVKD. This CDR3 is built from 13 residues. As DNA, the CDR3 is TGTGCCACCAGTGTATCAGGGGAAGAGACCCAGTACTTC. Translating it yields CATSVSGEETQYF.

Many counts were recorded for this clonotype. The chain is built from TRBV7-2 and TRBJ2-3; no reliable D call. Germline lookup yields CDR1 SGHTA and CDR2 FQGNSA. V lost 2 bases to trimming and J lost 2 bases, with 5 bases between them. CDR3 length equals 13 residues. CDR3: CASSLRPTDTQYF. CDR3 coding DNA: TGTGCCAGCAGCTTACGGCCCACAGATACGCAGTATTTT.

There are a few counts of this clonotype. V gene TRBV5-1 combines with J gene TRBJ2-3, with D perhaps matching TRBD2 (6 bases). Per the germline V gene, CDR1 is SGHRS and CDR2 is YFSETQ. This CDR3 has 14 residues. V dropped 0 bases and J dropped 5 bases, with 10 bases sitting between them. This chain's CDR3 is CASSLEGEEDTQYF. In nucleotides, the CDR3 is TGCGCCAGCAGCTTGGAAGGGGAGGAAGATACGCAGTATTTT.

This clonotype has just a few counts. The chain has TRBV5-6 and TRBJ2-1; 8 bases agree with TRBD2. This CDR3 contains 20 residues. J lost 9 bases, V lost 4 bases, and 27 bases had no gene match. Germline values: CDR1 SGHDT, CDR2 YYEEEE. DNA of the CDR3: TGTGCCAGCAGCCCGTCGCCCTCAGATCTAGCGGGCGGATACAGGGTTGAGCAGTTCTTC. It translates to CASSPSPSDLAGGYRVEQFF.

The chain uses TRBV12-3 or TRBV12-4 and TRBJ1-4, with no clear D. V was clipped by 4 bases and J by 5 bases, with 11 bases between them. This CDR3 region has 14 residues. The CDR3 here is CASSSDGENEKLFF. The CDR3 DNA follows: TGTGCCAGCAGTTCTGACGGGGAGAATGAAAAACTGTTTTTT.